The 16 T cell receptor beta chains below all came from one sample that was sequenced in a study of human T cells and chemical hapten exposure. Time point noted: patch test 1, 2 weeks after DPC sensitization. The treatment: therapeutic diphenylcyclopropenone sensitization with weekly scalp DPC. In TCRdb, the RACE reads were re-called with MiXCR into one record per CDR3 protein. The data show approximately 340,000 distinct CDR3 sequences, around 6.9% seen once. The source was whole blood, collected in connection with sensitization to the hapten diphenylcyclopropenone (DPC). The receptors were gathered from a woman between 18 and 30 years old with alopecia areata. Some clones in this sample may be carry-over from other donors' samples.

The chain couples TRBV20-1 to TRBJ2-1, with unresolved D. V lost 7 bases and J 5 bases, leaving 18 bases between the germline ends. CDR3 length equals 14 residues. Per the germline V gene, CDR1 is DFQATT and CDR2 is SNEGSKA (reference sequence). The DNA of the CDR3 is TGCAGTGAATCGGCGGCGTTTGCCCACAATGAGCAGTTCTTC. Translation gives CSESAAFAHNEQFF.

This clonotype was seen ten or more times. This rearrangement joins TRBV10-3 to TRBJ2-1, with 9 bases fitting TRBD1. CDR1 is ENHRY and CDR2 is SYGVKD in the germline V gene. The CDR3 is 13 amino acids. V shed 8 bases and J 6 bases; nucleotides not matched to a gene: 5. CDR3 DNA sequence: TGTGCCATCGGGGACAGGGCTGGCAATGAGCAGTTCTTC. It yields the protein CAIGDRAGNEQFF.

The chain links TRBV18 to TRBJ1-5; perhaps TRBD1 as D (5 bases). V shed 3 bases and J shed 2 bases, with 14 bases lying between them. This CDR3 comprises 16 residues. From germline, CDR1 is KGHSH and CDR2 LQKENI. CDR3 residues: CASSPTAGLGNQPQHF. The CDR3 DNA reads as TGTGCCAGCTCACCTACGGCAGGGTTAGGCAATCAGCCCCAGCATTTT.

In this sample, this clonotype turned up many times. The chain carries TRBV28 and TRBJ1-1; the match to TRBD1 covers 9 bases. CDR1 MDHEN and CDR2 SYDVKM come from the germline V gene. The V gene end was trimmed by 7 bases and the J gene end by 3 bases; junction bases not matched to a gene: 12. The CDR3 length is 16 residues. The CDR3 is CASTLAGTGSDTEAFF. DNA of the CDR3: TGTGCCAGCACCCTAGCCGGGACAGGGAGTGACACTGAAGCTTTCTTT.

This clonotype was counted ten times or more. The chain couples TRBV7-9 to TRBJ2-7, with a weak D call TRBD2 (5 bases). This CDR3 is 16 amino acids long. V was pared by 5 bases and J by 0 bases, with 17 bases between. Per germline, CDR1 SEHNR and CDR2 FQNEAQ (reference sequence). CDR3 bases: TGTGCCAGCAGCGCCCGAGGGTCCTACAGCTCCTACGAGCAGTACTTC. It specifies CASSARGSYSSYEQYF.

The CDR3 bases are TGTGCCAGCAGCTTAGATGGGGGGAGTCATCAGCCCCAGCATTTT. It specifies CASSLDGGSHQPQHF. The V gene is TRBV7-9, the J gene TRBJ1-5; D might be TRBD1 (5 bases). The germline V gene has CDR1 SEHNR and CDR2 FQNEAQ (reference sequence). The V and J ends lost 1 base and 5 bases respectively, with 12 bases between them. The CDR3 has 15 residues. Complete variable domain (other parts from reference TRBV7-9 and TRBJ1-5): DTGVSQNPRHKITKRGQNVTFRCDPISEHNRLYWYRQTLGQGPEFLTYFQNEAQLEKSRLLSDRFSAERPKGSFSTLEIQRTEQGDSAMYLCASSLDGGSHQPQHFGDGTRLSIL.

The chain uses TRBV18 and TRBJ2-1; the D gene is possibly TRBD1 (6 bases). V was pared by 0 bases and J by 7 bases, with 13 bases between. Germline CDR1 KGHSH, CDR2 LQKENI. The length of the CDR3 is 15 residues. This chain's CDR3 is CASSPPQGVGNEQFF. CDR3 sequence (DNA): TGTGCCAGCTCACCACCACAGGGTGTTGGGAATGAGCAGTTCTTC.

This clonotype occurred a few times. This sequence joins TRBV2 and TRBJ1-5; possible D gene TRBD1, 5 bases. The CDR3 consists of 14 residues. V was trimmed by 3 bases and J by 5 bases, leaving 11 bases between them. CDR1 is SNHLY and CDR2 is FYNNEI in the germline V gene. The CDR3 spells CASSDMGPHQPQHF. CDR3 nucleotide sequence: TGTGCCAGCAGTGACATGGGGCCCCATCAGCCCCAGCATTTT.

This clonotype has at least ten counts. The V and J genes are TRBV29-1 and TRBJ2-3; TRBD2 is a possible D gene (7 bases). With 3 bases removed from V and 5 bases from J, the gap between germline ends came to 12 bases. This CDR3 is built from 13 residues. Per the germline V gene, CDR1 is SQVTM and CDR2 is ANQGSEA. The CDR3 coding sequence is TGCAGCGTTGACGGGGGGCGCGAAGATACGCAGTATTTT. Protein product: CSVDGGREDTQYF.

This clonotype occurred a few times. The genes are TRBV15 and TRBJ2-3; a possible D gene is TRBD2 (5 bases). The CDR3 consists of 16 residues. Trimming left V 1 base short and J 0 bases short, with 11 bases between. Germline assignment: CDR1 LNHNV and CDR2 YYDKDF (reference sequence). CDR3 loop: CATSRGDGVSTDTQYF. The DNA of the CDR3 is TGTGCCACCAGCAGAGGTGACGGGGTTAGCACAGATACGCAGTATTTT.

V is TRBV4-1 and J is TRBJ1-4, with 7 bases matching TRBD1. The CDR3 runs 18 residues. Germline V gene data show CDR1 as MGHRA and CDR2 as YSYEKL. V lost 0 bases and J lost 0; bases outside the gene matches: 7. CDR3 protein: CASSQEPGQASTNEKLFF. The CDR3 region has the DNA TGCGCCAGCAGCCAAGAACCCGGACAGGCATCAACTAATGAAAAACTGTTTTTT.

This clonotype has a handful of counts. V usage is TRBV12-3 or TRBV12-4 and J usage is TRBJ1-3; no clear D gene. The length of the CDR3 is 14 residues. V was cut by 1 base and J by 3 bases, with 7 bases left in between. CDR3 amino acids: CASSLELIGNTIYF. The CDR3 DNA follows: TGTGCCAGCAGTTTAGAACTGATTGGAAACACCATATATTTT.

The V gene is TRBV27, the J gene TRBJ2-7, with D maybe TRBD1 (6 bases). CDR3 length: 13 amino acids. Per germline, CDR1 MNHEY and CDR2 SMNVEV (reference sequence). Trimming shortened V by 5 bases and J by 9 bases, and 17 bases separated the two germline ends. The CDR3 here is CASSPGALPRQYF. CDR3 nucleotides: TGTGCCAGCAGTCCAGGGGCGCTGCCACGGCAGTACTTC.

Regarding this clonotype: With a much larger clone just one base away, this may be a read error. V gene TRBV4-1 combines with J gene TRBJ2-1; TRBD2 matches at 7 bases. This CDR3 region has 17 residues. CDR1 and CDR2 (germline): MGHRA, YSYEKL. V was clipped by 4 bases and J by 5 bases; unmatched bases: 14. The CDR3: CASSPLPGGRDHNEQFF. DNA of the CDR3: TGCGCCAGCAGCCCACTACCGGGAGGCAGGGATCACAATGAGCAGTTCTTC.

The chain has TRBV11-2 and TRBJ1-6; 8 bases are shared with TRBD1. The CDR3 length is 15 residues. V shed 4 bases, J shed 8 bases, and the junction held 7 bases outside the gene matches. CDR1 is SGHAT and CDR2 is FQNNGV in the germline V gene. The CDR3 protein is CASSSSGQADSPLHF. CDR3 sequence (DNA): TGTGCCAGCAGCTCATCGGGACAGGCGGATTCACCCCTCCACTTT.

This clonotype was picked up a small number of times. The chain links TRBV12-3 or TRBV12-4 to TRBJ2-5; D is unresolved. V gave up 7 bases and J gave up 4 bases, with 16 bases separating them. The CDR3 is made up of 14 amino acids. CDR3 sequence: CASTPSDPRETQYF. CDR3 nucleotides: TGTGCCAGCACCCCATCCGACCCTAGAGAGACCCAGTACTTC.